This T cell receptor beta chain was identified during a study of OX40 agonist ivuxolimab in advanced cancers. Across the whole study: Subjects had a mean age of about 65 years, with a range of about 20 to 85; about 83% were male. Around 40% of patients had received prior checkpoint inhibitor therapy.

Trimming removed 0 bases from V and 5 bases from J, with 2 bases in between. Germline CDR1 is SGHTA and CDR2 is FQGNSA. CDR3 length: 12 amino acids. The repertoire was sequenced with immunoSEQ multiplex PCR; TCRdb's copy has only in-frame clones and lacks some. Of tens of thousands of clones in the sample, about nine tenths were seen once. This specimen was CD4+ or CD8+ T cells sorted from blood, taken in a trial of the OX40 agonist ivuxolimab. The sequence derives from an adult with an advanced solid tumor such as melanoma, head and neck, liver or kidney cancer. The genes are TRBV7-2 and TRBJ2-1; D remains ambiguous. Here the CDR3 reads CASSLAHNEQFF. Written as DNA, the CDR3 is TGTGCCAGCAGCTTAGCCCACAATGAGCAGTTCTTC.